A single sample is the source of the 23 T cell receptor beta chains below, sequenced in a study of PD-L1 blockade in urothelial cancer. Profiled with immunoSEQ multiplex PCR; TCRdb holds only in-frame clones, not every one. The sample has about 56,000 clones, 85% seen once. Time point noted: pretreatment peripheral blood. Material: PBMCs, obtained around atezolizumab (anti-PD-L1) treatment. The receptor source for this set is a man aged 65-85 years with urothelial cancer.

The J gene is TRBJ1-2, the V gene TRBV6-8; D remains unclear. There are 17 residues in the CDR3. The V end was cut by 6 bases, the J end by 8 bases, with 28 bases between. CDR1 and CDR2 from the germline V gene are MNHGY and SAAAGT. DNA of the CDR3: TGTGCCAGCAGGTGGGCTGCACCCAGAGGGTATGAGGTGGGCTACACCTTC. Translating it yields CASRWAAPRGYEVGYTF.

This sequence joins TRBV12-5 and TRBJ1-3; D not resolved. The CDR3 is 15 amino acids. Per the germline V gene, CDR1 is LGHNT and CDR2 is FRNRAP. V was trimmed by 1 base and J by 0 bases, leaving 7 bases between them. The CDR3 loop reads CASGLAINSGNTIYF. The CDR3 DNA is TGTGCTAGTGGTTTGGCTATTAACTCTGGAAACACCATATATTTT.

This rearrangement joins TRBV2 to TRBJ2-5; 9 nucleotides agree with TRBD2. The CDR3 extends over 12 amino acids. Germline CDR1 reads SNHLY; CDR2 reads FYNNEI. The DNA of the CDR3 is TGTGCGGGGCGGGAGGGCCACGAGACCCAGTACTTC. Translating gives CAGREGHETQYF.

CDR3 loop: CASSQGAGPLFLAKNIQYF. In nucleotides, the CDR3 is TGCGCCAGCAGCCAAGGGGCAGGGCCCTTATTCCTAGCCAAAAACATTCAGTACTTC. The chain couples TRBV4-1 to TRBJ2-4, with D perhaps matching TRBD1 (5 bases). The CDR3 is made up of 19 amino acids. The germline gives CDR1 MGHRA, CDR2 YSYEKL. V lost 1 base and J lost 0, with 19 bases in between.

The chain joins TRBV5-1 to TRBJ2-3; TRBD2 matches 8 bases. The J segment lost 3 bases and the V segment lost 4 bases, leaving 7 bases of the junction unmatched. The CDR3 is 15 residues long. The germline V gene has CDR1 SGHRS and CDR2 YFSETQ. CDR3 nucleotides: TGCGCCAGCAGCGATAGCGGGATAGGTACAGATACGCAGTATTTT. This sequence encodes CASSDSGIGTDTQYF.

The CDR3 here is CASKGLAGVGDTQYF. The CDR3 coding sequence is TGTGCCAGCAAGGGACTAGCGGGAGTGGGAGATACGCAGTATTTT. The chain combines TRBV2 with TRBJ2-3; TRBD2 aligns across 14 bases. Germline V gives CDR1 SNHLY, CDR2 FYNNEI. The J segment lost 5 bases and the V segment lost 7 bases, leaving 5 bases of the junction unmatched. The CDR3 spans 15 residues. Together with reference TRBV2 and TRBJ2-3, the CDR3 gives the full variable domain: EPEVTQTPSHQVTQMGQEVILRCVPISNHLYFYWYRQILGQKVEFLVSFYNNEISEKSEIFDDQFSVERPDGSNFTLKIRSTKLEDSAMYFCASKGLAGVGDTQYFGPGTRLTVL.

This clone was picked up one time. The V and J genes are TRBV19 and TRBJ2-2; D call uncertain. V lost 5 bases, J lost 10 bases, and 11 bases lay in between. The CDR3 runs 12 residues. In germline, CDR1 is LNHDA, CDR2 SQIVND (reference sequence). The DNA of the CDR3 is TGTGCCAGTAGTCAGATACCCGCGGAGCTGTTTTTT. As protein: CASSQIPAELFF.

The chain has TRBV7-9 and TRBJ2-1; 7 positions match TRBD2. This CDR3 is 13 amino acids long. The J segment lost 9 bases and the V segment lost 7 bases, leaving 9 bases of the junction unmatched. Germline-derived CDR1 and CDR2 are SEHNR and FQNEAQ (reference sequence). This chain's CDR3 is CASTPSLAPEQFF. Here the CDR3 DNA reads TGTGCCAGCACACCCTCACTAGCGCCTGAGCAGTTCTTC.

The rearrangement uses TRBV11-2 and TRBJ2-7, with D perhaps TRBD2 (7 bases). This CDR3 contains 14 residues. Trimming shortened V by 1 base and J by 4 bases, and 11 bases separated the two germline ends. Germline values: CDR1 SGHAT, CDR2 FQNNGV. DNA for the CDR3: TGTGCCAGCAGCTTAGGGAGCGGGACATACGAGCAGTACTTC. Protein product: CASSLGSGTYEQYF.

Notes on this clone: The germline gene is not matched at one end of the junction; a read error may be the cause. The chain uses TRBV7-8 and TRBJ2-7; 8 bases match TRBD2. This CDR3 is 15 amino acids long. Looked up from germline, CDR1 is SGHVS and CDR2 is FQNEAQ. The chain's CDR3 is CASSISGTGRGGEDF. CDR3 nucleotides: TGTGCCAGCAGCATTAGCGGGACGGGGAGAGGGGGTGAGGACTTC. Full variable domain (rest looked up from reference TRBV7-8 and TRBJ2-7): GAGVSQSPRYKVAKRGQDVALRCDPISGHVSLFWYQQALGQGPEFLTYFQNEAQLDKSGLPSDRFFAERPEGSVSTLKIQRTQQEDSAVYLCASSISGTGRGGEDFGPGTRLTVT.

The V gene is TRBV5-1, the J gene TRBJ1-3, with TRBD1 as a possible D gene (6 bases). CDR3 length equals 18 residues. V was trimmed by 4 bases and J by 0 bases, leaving 20 bases between them. Germline values: CDR1 SGHRS, CDR2 YFSETQ. The CDR3 is CASSLTFGTQSSGNTIYF. The DNA for the CDR3 is TGCGCCAGCAGCCTCACATTCGGGACACAGAGCTCTGGAAACACCATATATTTT.

The rearrangement links TRBV6-1 to TRBJ1-1, with D possibly being TRBD1 (5 bases). Germline CDR1 and CDR2: MNHNS and SASEGT. The length of the CDR3 is 13 residues. Trimming stripped 8 bases from V and 6 bases from J, with 16 bases between. The CDR3 loop is CASSLGGVAEAFF. Here the CDR3 DNA reads TGTGCCAGCTCGTTGGGGGGGGTGGCTGAAGCTTTCTTT.

This clone was observed a single time. The J gene is TRBJ2-5, the V gene TRBV10-2, with a weak D call TRBD1 (6 bases). The germline CDR1 and CDR2 sequences are WSHSY and SAAADI. The CDR3 is 14 residues long. V was cut by 4 bases and J by 1 base, with 10 bases left in between. CDR3 coding DNA: TGCGCCAGCAGTGTTAGAGGGGGCCAAGAGACCCAGTACTTC. Its protein product is CASSVRGGQETQYF.

This chain links TRBV6-1 with TRBJ1-2; D unresolved. This CDR3 contains 14 residues. Trimming removed 6 bases from V and 4 bases from J, with 15 bases in between. Germline-derived CDR1 and CDR2 are MNHNS and SASEGT. This CDR3 reads CASRSPETRYGYTF. CDR3 bases: TGTGCCAGCAGAAGCCCAGAGACTCGCTATGGCTACACCTTC.

This chain uses TRBV5-4 with TRBJ2-1, with D possibly matching TRBD1 (5 bases). The germline V and J ends were trimmed by 4 bases and 1 base, with 12 bases remaining between them. Germline V gene lookup returns CDR1 SGHNT and CDR2 YYREEE (reference sequence). The CDR3 spans 15 residues. The CDR3 reads CASSQGAVSYNEQFF. The CDR3 bases are TGTGCCAGCAGCCAAGGGGCCGTTTCCTACAATGAGCAGTTCTTC.

J is TRBJ1-1 and V is TRBV6-5; 10 bases map to TRBD1. V was clipped by 3 bases and J by 8 bases; unmatched bases: 6. The CDR3 sequence is 14 residues long. In germline, CDR1 is MNHEY, CDR2 SVGAGI. DNA for the CDR3: TGTGCCAGCAGTTATGACAGGGGGCGAGAAGAAGCTTTCTTT. It encodes CASSYDRGREEAFF.

The chain carries TRBV6-6 and TRBJ2-1, with D unclear. Per germline, CDR1 MNHNY and CDR2 SVGAGI (reference sequence). Trimming took 2 bases from V and 5 from J, leaving 4 bases between them. The CDR3 runs to 12 residues. The CDR3 loop reads CASSYADNEQFF. The CDR3 region has the DNA TGTGCCAGCAGTTACGCAGACAATGAGCAGTTCTTC.

This clone was detected once. The rearrangement links TRBV27 to TRBJ1-4; maybe TRBD1 (5 bases). Trimming removed 4 bases from V and 2 bases from J, with 11 bases in between. The V gene's germline CDR1 is MNHEY and CDR2 SMNVEV (reference sequence). The length of the CDR3 is 15 residues. The CDR3 nucleotides read TGTGCCAGCAGTTCCCCGGGGGTCACTAATGAAAAACTGTTTTTT. Protein product: CASSSPGVTNEKLFF.

This clone was counted once. The chain carries TRBV5-1 and TRBJ2-7; D not certain. The CDR3 runs to 13 residues. Between the trimmed V and J ends, which lost 2 bases and 0 bases, there was a span of 6 bases. CDR1 SGHRS and CDR2 YFSETQ come from the germline V gene. The CDR3 sequence is CASSFESSYEQYF. In DNA, the CDR3 is TGCGCCAGCAGCTTCGAGAGCTCCTACGAGCAGTACTTC.

The chain carries TRBV6-5 and TRBJ1-1; TRBD1 agrees at 9 bases. Germline V gene sequence: CDR1 MNHEY, CDR2 SVGAGI. V shed 2 bases and J 10 bases; nucleotides not matched to a gene: 8. CDR3 length equals 14 residues. The CDR3 loop reads CASSYGQGLKGAFF. The CDR3 DNA is TGTGCCAGCAGTTACGGACAGGGGCTGAAGGGAGCTTTCTTT.

The chain employs TRBV14 and TRBJ1-3; D remains unclear. The CDR3 has 14 residues. Germline assignment: CDR1 SGHDN and CDR2 FVKESK. Deletions cut 3 bases from V and 0 bases from J, with 6 bases between. CDR3 DNA: TGTGCCAGCAGCCAGACATACTCTGGAAACACCATATATTTT. It specifies CASSQTYSGNTIYF.

A few counts support this clone. This sequence joins TRBV27 and TRBJ1-5, with TRBD1 matching 9 bases. J lost 3 bases, V lost 5 bases, and 5 bases had no gene match. Germline-derived CDR1 and CDR2 are MNHEY and SMNVEV (reference sequence). The CDR3 extends over 15 amino acids. The CDR3 region has the DNA TGTGCCAGCAGTGTCGGGACAGGGAACAATCAGCCCCAGCATTTT. Translation gives CASSVGTGNNQPQHF.

V and J are TRBV28 and TRBJ2-7; TRBD1 matches 7 bases. This CDR3 spans 13 amino acids. In germline, CDR1 is MDHEN, CDR2 SYDVKM. Germline trimming cut 6 bases from V and 3 bases from J; bases unmatched to any gene: 5. In nucleotides, the CDR3 is TGTGCCAGCAGCCCGGACAGGTACTACGAGCAGTACTTC. This encodes CASSPDRYYEQYF. The full variable domain, rest sourced from reference TRBV28 and TRBJ2-7, is DVKVTQSSRYLVKRTGEKVFLECVQDMDHENMFWYRQDPGLGLRLIYFSYDVKMKEKGDIPEGYSVSREKKERFSLILESASTNQTSMYLCASSPDRYYEQYFGPGTRLTVT.